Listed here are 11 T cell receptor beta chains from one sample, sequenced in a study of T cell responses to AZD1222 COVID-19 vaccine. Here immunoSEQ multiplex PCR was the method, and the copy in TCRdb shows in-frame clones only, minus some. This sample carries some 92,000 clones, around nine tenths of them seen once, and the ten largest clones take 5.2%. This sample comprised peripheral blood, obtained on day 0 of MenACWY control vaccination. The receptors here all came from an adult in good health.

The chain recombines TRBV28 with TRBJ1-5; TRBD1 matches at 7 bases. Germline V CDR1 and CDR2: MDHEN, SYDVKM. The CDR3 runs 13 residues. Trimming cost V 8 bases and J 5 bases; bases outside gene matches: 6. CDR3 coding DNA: TGTGCCAGCCAGGGGGGTTTGGATCAGCCCCAGCATTTT. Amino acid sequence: CASQGGLDQPQHF.

CDR3 in DNA: TGTGCCAGCAGCTTTACAGGGGGCAAAACAGATACGCAGTATTTT. Its translation is CASSFTGGKTDTQYF. V is TRBV28 and J is TRBJ2-3; 9 positions agree with TRBD1. The V gene's germline CDR1 is MDHEN and CDR2 SYDVKM. J lost 3 bases, V lost 6 bases, and 7 bases had no gene match. The length of the CDR3 is 15 residues.

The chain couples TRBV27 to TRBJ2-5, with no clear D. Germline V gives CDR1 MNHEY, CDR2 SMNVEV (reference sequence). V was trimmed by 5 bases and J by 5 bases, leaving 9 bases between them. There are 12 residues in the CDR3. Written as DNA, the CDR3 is TGTGCCAGCAGTCTGGACCTGGAGACCCAGTACTTC. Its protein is CASSLDLETQYF.

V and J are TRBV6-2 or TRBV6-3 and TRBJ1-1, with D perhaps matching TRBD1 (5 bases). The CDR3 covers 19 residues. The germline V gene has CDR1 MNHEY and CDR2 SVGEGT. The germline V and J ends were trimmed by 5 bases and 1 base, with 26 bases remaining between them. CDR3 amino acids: CASSRPAGQANPRNTEAFF. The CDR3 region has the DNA TGTGCCAGCAGTCGCCCCGCAGGGCAGGCCAACCCTCGGAACACTGAAGCTTTCTTT.

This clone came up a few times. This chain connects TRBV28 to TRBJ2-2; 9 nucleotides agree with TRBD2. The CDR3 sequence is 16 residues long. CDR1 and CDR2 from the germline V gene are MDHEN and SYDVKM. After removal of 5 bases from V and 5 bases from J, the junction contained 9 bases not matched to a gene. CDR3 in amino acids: CASSTSGLAGTGELFF. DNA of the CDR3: TGTGCCAGCAGTACCTCTGGGCTAGCGGGGACCGGGGAGCTGTTTTTT.

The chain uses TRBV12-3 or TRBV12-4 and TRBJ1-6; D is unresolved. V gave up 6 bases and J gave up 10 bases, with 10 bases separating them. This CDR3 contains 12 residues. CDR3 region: CASSVGRSPLHF. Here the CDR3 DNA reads TGTGCCAGCAGCGTGGGAAGGTCACCCCTCCACTTT.

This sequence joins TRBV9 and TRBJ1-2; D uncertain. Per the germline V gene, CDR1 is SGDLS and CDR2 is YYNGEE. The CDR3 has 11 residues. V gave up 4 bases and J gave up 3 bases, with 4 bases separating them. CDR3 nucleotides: TGTGCCAGCAGCCGGGACTATGGCTACACCTTC. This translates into CASSRDYGYTF.

CDR3 in amino acids: CASSLASRERHTF. The CDR3 nucleotides read TGTGCCAGCAGCTTAGCGTCCCGGGAGAGACACACCTTC. The J gene is TRBJ1-2, the V gene TRBV7-2; D call uncertain. The CDR3 is 13 residues long. The V end was cut by 0 bases, the J end by 12 bases, with 14 bases between. Germline CDR1 reads SGHTA; CDR2 reads FQGNSA. The whole variable domain, filled in from reference TRBV7-2 and TRBJ1-2, reads GAGVSQSPSNKVTEKGKDVELRCDPISGHTALYWYRQSLGQGLEFLIYFQGNSAPDKSGLPSDRFSAERTGGSVSTLTIQRTQQEDSAVYLCASSLASRERHTFGSGTRLTVV.

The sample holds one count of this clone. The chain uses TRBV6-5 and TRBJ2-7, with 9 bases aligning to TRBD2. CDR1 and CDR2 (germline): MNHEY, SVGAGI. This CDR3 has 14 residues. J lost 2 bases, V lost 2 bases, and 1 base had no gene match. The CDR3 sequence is CASSYGGRAYEQYF. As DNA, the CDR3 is TGTGCCAGCAGTTACGGCGGGAGGGCCTACGAGCAGTACTTC.

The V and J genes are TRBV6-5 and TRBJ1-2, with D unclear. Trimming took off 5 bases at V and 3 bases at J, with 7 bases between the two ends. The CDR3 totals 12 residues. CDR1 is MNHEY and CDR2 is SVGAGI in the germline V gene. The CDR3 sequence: CASSMEDYGYTF. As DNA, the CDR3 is TGTGCCAGCAGTATGGAAGACTATGGCTACACCTTC.

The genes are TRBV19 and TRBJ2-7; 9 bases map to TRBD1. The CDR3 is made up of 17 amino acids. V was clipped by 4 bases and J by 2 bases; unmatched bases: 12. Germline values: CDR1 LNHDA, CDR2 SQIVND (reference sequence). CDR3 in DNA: TGTGCCAGTAGTAGCCCCCGGGACAGGGTTACCCCCTACGAGCAGTACTTC. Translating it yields CASSSPRDRVTPYEQYF.